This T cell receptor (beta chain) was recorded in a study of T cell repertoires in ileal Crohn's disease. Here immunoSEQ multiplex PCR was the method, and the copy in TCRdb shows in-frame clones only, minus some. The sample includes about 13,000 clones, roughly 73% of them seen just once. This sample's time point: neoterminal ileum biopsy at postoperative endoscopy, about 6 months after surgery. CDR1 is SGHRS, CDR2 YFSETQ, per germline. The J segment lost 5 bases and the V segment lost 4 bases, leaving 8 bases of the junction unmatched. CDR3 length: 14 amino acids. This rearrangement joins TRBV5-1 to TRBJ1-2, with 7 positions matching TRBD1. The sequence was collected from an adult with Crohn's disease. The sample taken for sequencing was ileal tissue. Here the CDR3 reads CASSPAGGDYGYTF. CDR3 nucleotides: TGCGCCAGCAGCCCCGCAGGGGGAGATTATGGCTACACCTTC.